The rows below give T cell receptor beta chains drawn from one sample of a study of OX40 agonist ivuxolimab in advanced cancers. Sequenced by immunoSEQ multiplex PCR; TCRdb stores in-frame clones only, minus some. Here the sample spans approximately 58,000 clones, over 65% being singletons. The sequencing here drew on CD4+ or CD8+ T cells sorted from blood, taken in a trial of the OX40 agonist ivuxolimab. Receptor source: an adult with an advanced solid tumor such as melanoma, head and neck, liver or kidney cancer. The CDR3 runs from the conserved cysteine through the conserved F or W. D genes are given only for firm matches. The size of a clone is reported for some rows only, either as once, few or many, or as a class for expanded clones.

d_call cdr3_length j_call clone_size v_call cdr3_nt cdr3_aa
TRBD1 14 TRBJ2-7 once TRBV7-8 TGTGCCAGCAGCTTCTCGGGACAGGGTTACGAGCAGTACTTC CASSFSGQGYEQYF
- 13 TRBJ1-2 many TRBV5-8 TGTGCCAGCAGCTTGCTAAATAACTATGGCTACACCTTC CASSLLNNYGYTF
- 14 TRBJ1-2 - TRBV5-8 TGTGCCAGCAGCCCGGGACCCTCAAATTATGGCTACACCTTC CASSPGPSNYGYTF
TRBD2 15 TRBJ2-1 - TRBV30 TGTGCCTGGCAACTAGCGGTTGGCTCCTACAATGAGCAGTTCTTC CAWQLAVGSYNEQFF
- 15 TRBJ1-5 medium-sized TRBV4-1 TGCGCCAGCAGCCATTCAATCATAAGGAATCAGCCCCAGCATTTT CASSHSIIRNQPQHF
TRBD2 15 TRBJ2-3 - TRBV6-6 TGTGCCAGCAACCTAGCGGGAGGGGGGGCAGATACGCAGTATTTT CASNLAGGGADTQYF
TRBD1 13 TRBJ1-1 once TRBV10-2 TGCGCCAGCAGTGAGTACAGGGGCACTGAAGCTTTCTTT CASSEYRGTEAFF
TRBD1 14 TRBJ2-4 few TRBV19 TGTGCCAGTAGTGGAACAGGGGGTAGTTTCATTCAGTACTTC CASSGTGGSFIQYF
- 16 TRBJ1-1 - TRBV10-3 TGTGCCATCAGTGATTATTCGGCAGGGTCAAGCACTGAAGCTTTCTTT CAISDYSAGSSTEAFF
TRBD2 16 TRBJ2-3 few TRBV7-9 TGTGCCAGCAGCTCCTGGACTAGCGGGAGCACAGATACGCAGTATTTT CASSSWTSGSTDTQYF
- 14 TRBJ2-3 - TRBV7-3 TGTGCCAGCAGCTTAAGGGCGGGGACAGATACGCAGTATTTT CASSLRAGTDTQYF
- 14 TRBJ2-2 few TRBV5-5 TGTGCCAGCAAACGAAGCTCGAACACCGGGGAGCTGTTTTTT CASKRSSNTGELFF
- 13 TRBJ2-7 once TRBV5-1 TGCGCCAGCAGGTTTGGAGAGGGCTACGAGCAGTACTTC CASRFGEGYEQYF
- 14 TRBJ1-3 - TRBV9 TGTGCCAGCACCCTGGGGGGCTCTGGAAACACCATATATTTT CASTLGGSGNTIYF
TRBD1 14 TRBJ2-5 - TRBV7-9 TGTGCCAGCATCCGACAGGGTATACAAGAGACCCAGTACTTC CASIRQGIQETQYF
TRBD1 15 TRBJ2-5 - TRBV15 TGTGCCACCAGCAGCTATCGACAGGGGGGAGAGACCCAGTACTTC CATSSYRQGGETQYF
- 13 TRBJ2-7 once TRBV5-4 TGTGCCAGCAGCTTATCACCGTCTTACGAGCAGTACTTC CASSLSPSYEQYF
TRBD1 19 TRBJ2-2 once TRBV5-1 TGCGCCAGCAGCTTGGGGTCAGGGGGCGACCTAGCCCACACCGGGGAGCTGTTTTTT CASSLGSGGDLAHTGELFF
- 14 TRBJ1-2 - TRBV6-1 TGTGCCAGCAGTGAAGGGGGGACTAACTATGGCTACACCTTC CASSEGGTNYGYTF
- 16 TRBJ1-1 - TRBV27 TGTGCCAGCAGCTTATATCGCCTTTCCGGGAACACTGAAGCTTTCTTT CASSLYRLSGNTEAFF
TRBD1 14 TRBJ2-7 - TRBV5-1 TGCGCCAGCAGCTTGCGACAGGGGAACGACGAGCAGTACTTC CASSLRQGNDEQYF
TRBD1 14 TRBJ2-2 - TRBV5-1 TGCGCCAGCAGGGACAGGGGCGGCACCGGGGAGCTGTTTTTT CASRDRGGTGELFF
- 15 TRBJ1-2 once TRBV5-4 TGTGCCAGCAGCCCCCCCGGCAGGTCTAACTATGGCTACACCTTC CASSPPGRSNYGYTF
- 16 TRBJ1-1 - TRBV2 TGTGCCAGCAGCCTTGGGATGGGGGTAAGGAACACTGAAGCTTTCTTT CASSLGMGVRNTEAFF
- 16 TRBJ2-6 - TRBV27 TGTGCCAGCCGCCCAAAAATAAGCTCTGGGGCCAACGTCCTGACTTTC CASRPKISSGANVLTF
- 14 TRBJ1-2 - TRBV13 TGTGCCAGCAGCCTCCCCCAGGGAACGGGAGGCTACACCTTC CASSLPQGTGGYTF
- 15 TRBJ2-5 - TRBV19 TGTGCCAGTAGCAGGACCGTCGCTGGTCAAGAGACCCAGTACTTC CASSRTVAGQETQYF
TRBD2 15 TRBJ2-1 - TRBV7-3 TGTGCCAGCAGCCCCGGACTAGCGGGAACCAATGAGCAGTTCTTC CASSPGLAGTNEQFF
- 11 TRBJ2-5 - TRBV29-1 TGCAGCGTTTCCATCCAAGAGACCCAGTACTTC CSVSIQETQYF
- 13 TRBJ1-3 once TRBV6-5 TGTGCCAGCAGTTCTAACGACATTAACACCATATATTTT CASSSNDINTIYF
- 15 TRBJ2-6 - TRBV14 TGTGCCAGCAGCCAAAGAAGCTCTGGGGCCAACGTCCTGACTTTC CASSQRSSGANVLTF
- 15 TRBJ2-2 few TRBV12-5 TGTGCTAGTGGTCTAAACTGGGGGTCCACCGGGGAGCTGTTTTTT CASGLNWGSTGELFF
TRBD1 13 TRBJ1-2 - TRBV10-3 TGTGCCACTTCACCTGGGACAGACTATGGCTACACCTTC CATSPGTDYGYTF
- 13 TRBJ1-1 - TRBV7-8 TGTGCCAGCAGCTCCTTTCTTAACACTGAAGCTTTCTTT CASSSFLNTEAFF
- 13 TRBJ1-5 - TRBV27 TGTGCCAGCAGTTTACGGGGGGCGCAGCCCCAGCATTTT CASSLRGAQPQHF
- 14 TRBJ1-2 - TRBV5-6 TGTGCCAGCAGCTTGAGGGGCACGGACTATGGCTACACCTTC CASSLRGTDYGYTF
- 11 TRBJ2-7 - TRBV29-1 TGCAGCGTAGTGTCGGCCTACGAGCAGTACTTC CSVVSAYEQYF
TRBD1 15 TRBJ1-4 - TRBV2 TGTGCCAGCAGTTACGAAAGGACAGGGAATGAAAAACTGTTTTTT CASSYERTGNEKLFF
TRBD2 14 TRBJ2-2 - TRBV19 TGTGCCAGTAAAGGCGGGAGCAACACCGGGGAGCTGTTTTTT CASKGGSNTGELFF
TRBD1 16 TRBJ1-2 - TRBV18 TGTGCCAGCTCACCATCGGTCGAGACAGGGGCCTATGGCTACACCTTC CASSPSVETGAYGYTF
- 18 TRBJ2-7 - TRBV21-1 TGTGCCAGCAGCAAATGCATTTCGGACAGCGGGAGGAACTACGAGCAGTACTTC CASSKCISDSGRNYEQYF